The 10 T cell receptor beta chains below come from one sample, sequenced in a study of blood T cell repertoires in COVID-19. Produced via immunoSEQ multiplex PCR; TCRdb's table is partial and in-frame only. The data contain about 210,000 clones, around 81% of them singletons. Sequencing used PBMCs or T cells enriched from blood (not recorded which). These receptors were obtained from a woman aged 50 to 60 with acute COVID-19.

This clone has only a few counts. The V call is TRBV24-1, the J call TRBJ1-5; possible D gene TRBD1, 6 bases. The V end was cut by 7 bases, the J end by 1 base, with 10 bases between. This CDR3 contains 14 residues. The germline CDR1 and CDR2 sequences are KGHDR and SFDVKD. The CDR3 reads CATSQTGSNQPQHF. In nucleotides, the CDR3 is TGTGCCACCAGCCAAACAGGGAGCAATCAGCCCCAGCATTTT.

The table lists this clone with a count of one. The V call is TRBV19, the J call TRBJ2-7, with D perhaps TRBD1 (6 bases). V was shortened by 5 bases and J by 3 bases, with 14 bases between the two germline ends. This CDR3 contains 14 residues. CDR1 is LNHDA and CDR2 is SQIVND in the germline V gene (reference sequence). The CDR3, as DNA: TGTGCCAGTAGTTTATCGGGACACTACTACGAGCAGTACTTC. Translating gives CASSLSGHYYEQYF.

The V call is TRBV21-1, the J call TRBJ1-2. TRBV21-1 has pseudogene status. The CDR3 has 16 residues. CDR3 in amino acids: CASSKVAGEANYGYTF. In DNA form, the CDR3 reads TGTGCCAGCAGCAAAGTCGCGGGGGAAGCTAACTATGGCTACACCTTC.

This clone was counted between two and nine times. The chain links TRBV5-1 to TRBJ2-3, with no clear D. Trimming removed 4 bases at V and 1 base at J, with 7 bases between. Germline CDR1 reads SGHRS; CDR2 reads YFSETQ. This CDR3 spans 13 amino acids. DNA for the CDR3: TGCGCCAGCAGCAAGCCCGGCACAGATACGCAGTATTTT. This translates into CASSKPGTDTQYF.

The V gene is TRBV11-2, the J gene TRBJ2-1, with 12 bases fitting TRBD2. In germline, CDR1 is SGHAT, CDR2 FQNNGV. V lost 1 base to trimming and J lost 5 bases; unmatched junction nucleotides: 12. This CDR3 is 19 amino acids long. CDR3 nucleotide sequence: TGTGCCAGCAGCTTAGGTACGGATACTAGCGGGAGGCGGCACAATGAGCAGTTCTTC. It translates to CASSLGTDTSGRRHNEQFF.

The chain is built from TRBV7-9 and TRBJ1-1; D unclear. Trimming took off 3 bases at V and 11 bases at J, with 16 bases between the two ends. Germline CDR1 is SEHNR and CDR2 is FQNEAQ (reference sequence). The CDR3 runs to 13 residues. For the CDR3, the DNA is TGTGCCAGCAGCTTGTCCGGGTCCGGAGCGGCTTTCTTT. Its translation is CASSLSGSGAAFF. Supplemented by reference TRBV7-9 and TRBJ1-1, the full variable domain reads DTGVSQNPRHKITKRGQNVTFRCDPISEHNRLYWYRQTLGQGPEFLTYFQNEAQLEKSRLLSDRFSAERPKGSFSTLEIQRTEQGDSAMYLCASSLSGSGAAFFGQGTRLTVV.

The V call is TRBV18, the J call TRBJ2-7; 7 positions agree with TRBD2. Germline loops: CDR1 KGHSH, CDR2 LQKENI. CDR3 size: 17 residues. V lost 3 bases to trimming and J lost 9 bases; unmatched junction nucleotides: 20. The CDR3 protein is CASSPLLTTSSNAVQYF. The CDR3 nucleotides are TGTGCCAGCTCACCGCTCCTTACGACTAGCAGCAATGCTGTGCAGTACTTC.

This clone was recorded a few times. This chain joins TRBV4-3 and TRBJ1-3; perhaps TRBD1 as D (5 bases). With 1 base removed from V and 4 bases from J, the gap between germline ends came to 20 bases. This CDR3 has 18 residues. The germline V gene has CDR1 LGHNA and CDR2 YSLEER. For the CDR3, the DNA is TGCGCCAGCAGCCAAGGGGGACTTCAGGGCGGAATGGGAAACACCATATATTTT. It encodes CASSQGGLQGGMGNTIYF.

This clone was counted a few times. This chain uses TRBV24-1 with TRBJ2-1, with 11 bases aligning to TRBD2. Germline V gives CDR1 KGHDR, CDR2 SFDVKD. The V segment lost 4 bases and the J segment 4 bases; nucleotides outside the gene matches: 14. This CDR3 comprises 19 residues. The CDR3 loop is CATSDQGTSGPQGYNEQFF. In DNA, the CDR3 is TGTGCCACCAGTGACCAGGGGACTAGCGGACCACAAGGGTACAATGAGCAGTTCTTC.

The chain carries TRBV29-1 and TRBJ2-3; TRBD1 is a possible D gene (5 bases). V was clipped by 4 bases and J by 4 bases, with 12 bases between them. Germline assignment: CDR1 SQVTM and CDR2 ANQGSEA. The CDR3 has 13 amino acids. CDR3 bases: TGCAGCGTTGTAGGGGTTGGGGCAGATACGCAGTATTTT. It specifies CSVVGVGADTQYF.